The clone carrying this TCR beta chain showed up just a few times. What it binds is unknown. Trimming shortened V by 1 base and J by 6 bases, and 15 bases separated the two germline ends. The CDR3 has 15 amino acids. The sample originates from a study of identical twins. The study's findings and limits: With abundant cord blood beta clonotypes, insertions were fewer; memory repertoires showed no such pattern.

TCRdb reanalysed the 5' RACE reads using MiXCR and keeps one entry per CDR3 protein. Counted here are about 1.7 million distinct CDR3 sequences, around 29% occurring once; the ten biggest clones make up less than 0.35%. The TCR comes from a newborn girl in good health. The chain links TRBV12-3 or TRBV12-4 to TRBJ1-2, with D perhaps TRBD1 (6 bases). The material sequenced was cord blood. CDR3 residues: CASSLGDIRMDGYTF. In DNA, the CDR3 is TGTGCCAGCAGTTTAGGGGACATTCGAATGGATGGCTACACCTTC.